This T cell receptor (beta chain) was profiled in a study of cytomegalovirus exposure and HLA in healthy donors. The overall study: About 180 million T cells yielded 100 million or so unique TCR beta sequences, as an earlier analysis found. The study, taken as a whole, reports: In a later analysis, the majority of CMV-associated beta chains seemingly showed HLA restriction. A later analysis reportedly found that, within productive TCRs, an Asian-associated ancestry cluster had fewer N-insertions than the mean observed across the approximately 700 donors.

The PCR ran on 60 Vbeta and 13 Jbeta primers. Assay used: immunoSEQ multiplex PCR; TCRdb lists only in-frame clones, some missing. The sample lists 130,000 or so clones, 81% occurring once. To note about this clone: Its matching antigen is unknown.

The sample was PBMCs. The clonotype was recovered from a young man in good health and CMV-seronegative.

The CDR3 reads CSAGRQGREQYF. Here the CDR3 DNA reads TGCAGCGCCGGACGTCAGGGGCGCGAGCAGTACTTC. The rearrangement joins TRBV29-1 to TRBJ2-7; D perhaps matches TRBD1 (6 bases). Per the germline V gene, CDR1 is SQVTM and CDR2 is ANQGSEA. CDR3 length: 12 amino acids. Trimming removed 7 bases at V and 6 bases at J, with 16 bases between.